This T cell receptor (beta chain) was identified in a study of T-cell memory formation after mild COVID-19. The germline V and J ends were trimmed by 0 bases and 6 bases, with 9 bases remaining between them. This CDR3 has 13 amino acids. The germline V gene has CDR1 SGHTA and CDR2 FQGTGA. 5'RACE with constant-segment primers yielded barcoded, UMI-tagged TCR alpha and TCR beta cDNA libraries. TCRdb reanalysed the 5' RACE reads using MiXCR and keeps one entry per CDR3 protein. Seen here are 10,000 to 15,000 distinct CDR3 sequences, around 15% observed once, and the top ten hold roughly 50%. Many counts were recorded for this clonotype.

The chain uses TRBV7-3 and TRBJ2-7, with a tentative D call TRBD2 (5 bases). This sequence was found in a man aged 18 to 29 who had mild COVID-19 (a few samples of this study predate the infection). Cell type and time point are not known. Specimen: PBMCs or a T cell subset sorted from them (not recorded which). This CDR3 is CASSLTPGVEQYV. The CDR3 DNA follows: TGTGCCAGCAGCTTAACCCCCGGGGTCGAGCAGTACGTC.